These T cell receptor beta chains were read from a single sample in a study of cytomegalovirus exposure and HLA in healthy donors. Only in-frame clones appear in the TCRdb table, and some are missing; sequencing was by immunoSEQ multiplex PCR. This table holds approximately 140,000 clones, roughly 80% found once. The material sequenced was PBMCs. Source of these receptors: a boy aged 5-17 years in good health and CMV-seronegative. CDR3s include the opening cysteine and the closing phenylalanine or tryptophan. Each record gives: J gene, D gene, clone size, V gene, CDR3 DNA, CDR3 protein. A D gene is named only where the DNA matches it firmly. Size tells how often a clone was seen (once, few, many) or the class of an expanded clone, and some rows leave it out.

J: TRBJ1-4
D: NA
size: few
V: TRBV4-2
DNA: TGTGCCAGCAGCCAAGGGAGCACTAATGAAAAACTGTTTTTT
CDR3: CASSQGSTNEKLFF

J: TRBJ2-1
D: TRBD1
size: NA
V: TRBV5-1
DNA: TGCGCCAGCAGCTTGTCACAGGGGGGCAATGAGCAGTTCTTC
CDR3: CASSLSQGGNEQFF

J: TRBJ1-1
D: NA
size: few
V: TRBV4-1
DNA: TGCGCCAGCAGCCAAGATCAACAGGTAGTAACTGAAGCTTTCTTT
CDR3: CASSQDQQVVTEAFF

J: TRBJ2-3
D: TRBD1
size: NA
V: TRBV7-9
DNA: TGTGCCAGCAGCTTCTTCGGACAGGGGGCCGCAGATACGCAGTATTTT
CDR3: CASSFFGQGAADTQYF

J: TRBJ2-3
D: NA
size: NA
V: TRBV7-2
DNA: TGTGCCAGCAGCTTAGGACCAGCGAGCACAGATACGCAGTATTTT
CDR3: CASSLGPASTDTQYF

J: TRBJ1-3
D: NA
size: NA
V: TRBV7-9
DNA: TGTGCCAGCAGACCGGGCTCTGGAAACACCATATATTTT
CDR3: CASRPGSGNTIYF

J: TRBJ2-7
D: NA
size: once
V: TRBV7-2
DNA: TGTGCCAGCAGCCAACGGCTAGTCTACGAGCAGTACTTC
CDR3: CASSQRLVYEQYF

J: TRBJ2-5
D: TRBD2
size: NA
V: TRBV14
DNA: TGTGCCAGCAGCCAAGATGGTAGCGGGAGCGGAGAGACCCAGTACTTC
CDR3: CASSQDGSGSGETQYF

J: TRBJ1-1
D: TRBD1
size: NA
V: TRBV30
DNA: TGTGCCGGAGACAGGGTCACTGAAGCTTTCTTT
CDR3: CAGDRVTEAFF

J: TRBJ2-3
D: NA
size: NA
V: TRBV7-2
DNA: TGTGCCAGCAGCTTAGAGGAGCTGGCAGATACGCAGTATTTT
CDR3: CASSLEELADTQYF

J: TRBJ1-2
D: TRBD1
size: NA
V: TRBV10-3
DNA: TGTGCCATCAACGACGGACAGGGTGAAGGCTACACCTTC
CDR3: CAINDGQGEGYTF

J: TRBJ1-2
D: NA
size: NA
V: TRBV15
DNA: TGTGCCACCAGCAGGGAGGGGACTAACTATGGCTACACCTTC
CDR3: CATSREGTNYGYTF

J: TRBJ1-6
D: TRBD1
size: NA
V: TRBV27
DNA: TGTGCCACCGGGACAGGGGTTTCACCCCTCCACTTT
CDR3: CATGTGVSPLHF

J: TRBJ2-5
D: NA
size: NA
V: TRBV5-6
DNA: TGTGCCAGCAGCTCCCCTGGTTTAGGGGGTCAAGAGACCCAGTACTTC
CDR3: CASSSPGLGGQETQYF

J: TRBJ2-7
D: NA
size: NA
V: TRBV10-2
DNA: TGCGCCACCCGGGGGCAGGGGGCCTACGAGCAGTACTTC
CDR3: CATRGQGAYEQYF

J: TRBJ2-2
D: NA
size: NA
V: TRBV2
DNA: TGTGCCAGCAGTGAGAACCTAGCCGGGGAGCTGTTTTTT
CDR3: CASSENLAGELFF

J: TRBJ2-3
D: NA
size: NA
V: TRBV13
DNA: TGTGCCAGCAGCTTAACGTCAGGAACAGATACGCAGTATTTT
CDR3: CASSLTSGTDTQYF

J: TRBJ1-3
D: NA
size: NA
V: TRBV29-1
DNA: TGCAGCGCCGGGGGGTACTCTGGAAACACCATATATTTT
CDR3: CSAGGYSGNTIYF

J: TRBJ2-6
D: NA
size: NA
V: TRBV7-9
DNA: TGTGCCAGCAACTTCAGGGCAGACATACTCTCTGGGGCCAACGTCCTGACTTTC
CDR3: CASNFRADILSGANVLTF

J: TRBJ2-7
D: TRBD2
size: NA
V: TRBV18
DNA: TGTGCCAGCTCACCAACTATAAGCGGGAGACGCTACGAGCAGTACTTC
CDR3: CASSPTISGRRYEQYF

J: TRBJ2-5
D: TRBD2
size: once
V: TRBV25-1
DNA: TGTGCCAGCAGTGAATTAGTAATGGGCGGGAGGAGGAAAGAGACCCAGTACTTC
CDR3: CASSELVMGGRRKETQYF

J: TRBJ2-3
D: NA
size: NA
V: TRBV10-3
DNA: TGTGCCATCAGTGATCCCTTACAGGGAGTGGGAGATACGCAGTATTTT
CDR3: CAISDPLQGVGDTQYF

J: TRBJ2-7
D: NA
size: NA
V: TRBV6-6
DNA: TGTGCCAGCAGTTACCTCCTTACCTACGAGCAGTACTTC
CDR3: CASSYLLTYEQYF

J: TRBJ1-2
D: NA
size: NA
V: TRBV5-1
DNA: TGCGCCAGCAGCCCTGGGGGGGCTGTAAACTATGGCTACACCTTC
CDR3: CASSPGGAVNYGYTF

J: TRBJ2-2
D: NA
size: NA
V: TRBV5-1
DNA: TGCGCCAGCACGGACACCGGAGCCGGGGAGCTGTTTTTT
CDR3: CASTDTGAGELFF

J: TRBJ1-1
D: NA
size: NA
V: TRBV7-3
DNA: TGTGCCAGCAGCTTAACAGGGACTCGTGCTTTCTTT
CDR3: CASSLTGTRAFF

J: TRBJ2-1
D: NA
size: NA
V: TRBV19
DNA: TGTGCCACCTCGACTGGTAGGGAGCAGTTCTTC
CDR3: CATSTGREQFF

J: TRBJ1-1
D: TRBD1
size: NA
V: TRBV7-2
DNA: TGTGCCAGCAGCACCCGACAGGGGGGCAACACTGAAGCTTTCTTT
CDR3: CASSTRQGGNTEAFF

J: TRBJ2-2
D: NA
size: once
V: TRBV5-6
DNA: TGTGCCAGCAGCCAGGTTGTGGAGGGCGTGGGCACCGGGGAGCTGTTTTTT
CDR3: CASSQVVEGVGTGELFF

J: TRBJ2-1
D: TRBD2
size: few
V: TRBV7-9
DNA: TGTGCCAGCAGCTCGGCTAGCGGCCCTGAGCAGTTCTTC
CDR3: CASSSASGPEQFF

J: TRBJ2-5
D: TRBD1
size: NA
V: TRBV5-1
DNA: TGCGCCAGCAGCGGACAGGGAGAGACCCAGTACTTC
CDR3: CASSGQGETQYF

J: TRBJ1-6
D: TRBD1
size: NA
V: TRBV2
DNA: TGTGCCAGCAGGACCCGGGACAGGGCTAATTCACCCCTCCACTTT
CDR3: CASRTRDRANSPLHF

J: TRBJ2-2
D: NA
size: NA
V: TRBV29-1
DNA: TGCAGCGTTGTTCGGGAGTGGCGCACCGGGGAGCTGTTTTTT
CDR3: CSVVREWRTGELFF

J: TRBJ2-2
D: TRBD1
size: NA
V: TRBV7-6
DNA: TGTGCCAGCAGCTCGACAGGGGGCGCGACCGGGGAGCTGTTTTTT
CDR3: CASSSTGGATGELFF

J: TRBJ2-1
D: TRBD2
size: NA
V: TRBV14
DNA: TGTGCCAGCAGCCTAGGCGGCCTAGCGGGAGAATTACCCTACAATGAGCAGTTCTTC
CDR3: CASSLGGLAGELPYNEQFF

J: TRBJ2-5
D: TRBD1
size: once
V: TRBV2
DNA: TGTGCCAGCAGCCCAGACAGGGGGAGCGAGACCCAGTACTTC
CDR3: CASSPDRGSETQYF

J: TRBJ2-7
D: NA
size: NA
V: TRBV29-1
DNA: TGCAGCGTAGCAAAGGGGCGCGTCGACGAGCAGTACTTC
CDR3: CSVAKGRVDEQYF

J: TRBJ1-3
D: TRBD1
size: NA
V: TRBV5-4
DNA: TGTGCCAGCAGTTTCCAGGGGGCGCCCGGAAACACCATATATTTT
CDR3: CASSFQGAPGNTIYF

J: TRBJ2-5
D: TRBD2
size: NA
V: TRBV4-1
DNA: TGCGCCAGCAGCCAAGCGGCCGAGACTAGCGGGTTCCGAGAGCAGTACTTC
CDR3: CASSQAAETSGFREQYF

J: TRBJ2-1
D: TRBD2
size: once
V: TRBV10-3
DNA: TGTGCCATCAGTGAGTCGGCGGGAGAGGGCAATGAGCAGTTCTTC
CDR3: CAISESAGEGNEQFF

J: TRBJ2-1
D: TRBD1
size: NA
V: TRBV11-2
DNA: TGTGCCAGCACCACCAAGTCCCGGGACAGGTTCGGAGAGCAGTTCTTC
CDR3: CASTTKSRDRFGEQFF

J: TRBJ1-4
D: TRBD1
size: NA
V: TRBV2
DNA: TGTGCCAGCAGCAAAAGGGGACAGACAATGAGGGAAAAACTGTTTTTT
CDR3: CASSKRGQTMREKLFF

J: TRBJ2-7
D: TRBD1
size: NA
V: TRBV4-1
DNA: TGCGCCAGCAGCCATCCCTCAGGGGGCAGGTCCTACGAGCAGTACTTC
CDR3: CASSHPSGGRSYEQYF

J: TRBJ1-1
D: NA
size: NA
V: TRBV4-2
DNA: TGTGCCAGCAGCCAAGGCCCGACAGGAGGCATGAACACTGAAGCTTTCTTT
CDR3: CASSQGPTGGMNTEAFF

J: TRBJ1-1
D: TRBD1
size: few
V: TRBV29-1
DNA: TGCAGCGTAACCGGGACAGGGGACACTGAAGCTTTCTTT
CDR3: CSVTGTGDTEAFF

J: TRBJ2-7
D: NA
size: NA
V: TRBV5-6
DNA: TGTGCCAGCAGCTTGGCCACAGGAGCCCCCTACGAGCAGTACTTC
CDR3: CASSLATGAPYEQYF

J: TRBJ2-7
D: NA
size: NA
V: TRBV7-8
DNA: TGTGCCAGCGCCCGGACTCTACAGGAGCAGTACTTC
CDR3: CASARTLQEQYF

J: TRBJ2-2
D: NA
size: NA
V: TRBV27
DNA: TGTGCCAGCAGTCCACTCAGACTGGCTTCCGCGAACACCGGGGAGCTGTTTTTT
CDR3: CASSPLRLASANTGELFF

J: TRBJ2-1
D: TRBD2
size: NA
V: TRBV4-3
DNA: TGCGCCAGCAGCCTTAGCGGGAGAGGGAGGGATGAGCAGTTCTTC
CDR3: CASSLSGRGRDEQFF